The present T cell receptor beta chain was sequenced within a study of a mutant IDH1 vaccine in newly diagnosed glioma. Study overall: Radiotherapy, temozolomide, or both had been given previously, and both were given to most.

In germline, CDR1 is LGHNA, CDR2 YNFKEQ. V dropped 1 base and J dropped 7 bases, with 10 bases sitting between them. The length of the CDR3 is 14 residues. Study conclusions and caveats: The authors found pseudoprogression apparently unrelated to changes in top peripheral T cell clonotypes.

Time point denoted: week 47, end of study. A 20-mer mutant IDH1 peptide at 300 ug was injected subcutaneously with topical imiquimod. As to this clone: Its antigen remains unknown.

Here immunoSEQ multiplex PCR was the method, and the copy in TCRdb shows in-frame clones only, minus some. This table holds tens of thousands of clones, around three quarters found once. Sequencing used PBMCs, obtained from a glioma patient whose treatment included an IDH1 peptide vaccine. The receptor comes from a man aged 50-59 years with glioma. V gene TRBV4-2 combines with J gene TRBJ2-2; no definite D call. The CDR3 sequence: CASSQAGRNGELFF. CDR3 DNA sequence: TGTGCCAGCAGCCAAGCAGGTCGGAACGGGGAGCTGTTTTTT.